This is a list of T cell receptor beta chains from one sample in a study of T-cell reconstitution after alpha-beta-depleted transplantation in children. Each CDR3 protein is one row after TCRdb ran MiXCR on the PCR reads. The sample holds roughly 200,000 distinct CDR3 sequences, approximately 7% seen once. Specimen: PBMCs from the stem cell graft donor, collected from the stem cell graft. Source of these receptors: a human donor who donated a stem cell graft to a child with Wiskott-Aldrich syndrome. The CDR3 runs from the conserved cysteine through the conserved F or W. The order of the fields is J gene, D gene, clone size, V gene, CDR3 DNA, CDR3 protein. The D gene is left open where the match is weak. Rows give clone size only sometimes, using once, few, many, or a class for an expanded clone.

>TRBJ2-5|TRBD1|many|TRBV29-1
TGCAGCGTGGGACAGGGCCAAGAGACCCAGTACTTC
CSVGQGQETQYF
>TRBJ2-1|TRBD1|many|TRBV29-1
TGCAGCGCCGATAAAGACAGGGGGACTGTCCAGTTCTTC
CSADKDRGTVQFF
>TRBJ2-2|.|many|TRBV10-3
TGTGCCATCAGTGACGACTCCGACACGGCTCTAGTTTCCGGGGAGCTGTTTTTT
CAISDDSDTALVSGELFF
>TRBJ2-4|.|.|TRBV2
TGTGCCAGCTTGGGGTTAAGAGACAGAGCCGCTCTAGCCAAAAACATTCAGTACTTC
CASLGLRDRAALAKNIQYF
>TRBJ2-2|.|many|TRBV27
TGTGCCAGCAGTTTATCGGGGTTGGGACGACCAAACACCGGGGAGCTGTTTTTT
CASSLSGLGRPNTGELFF
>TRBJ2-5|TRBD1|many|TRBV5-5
TGTGCCAGCAGCCCCACACAGGGGTGGGAGACCCAGTACTTC
CASSPTQGWETQYF
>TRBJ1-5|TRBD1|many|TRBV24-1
TGTGCCACCAGTGAAGGACAGGGTAATCAGCCCCAGCATTTT
CATSEGQGNQPQHF
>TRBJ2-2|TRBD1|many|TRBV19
TGTGCCAGTACCCCAGGGACAGGCACCGCCGCGAACACCGGGGAGCTGTTTTTT
CASTPGTGTAANTGELFF
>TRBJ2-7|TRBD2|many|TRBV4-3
TGCGCCAGCAGCCAAGAGGTAGCGGGAGGGGGCGAGCAGTACTTC
CASSQEVAGGGEQYF
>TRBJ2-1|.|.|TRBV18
TGTGCCAGCTCACCTACCGGGACGGGGGCCGATGAGCAGTTCTTC
CASSPTGTGADEQFF
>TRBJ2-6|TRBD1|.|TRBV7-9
TGTGCCATCAACCCGGCAGGGGGTTCTGGGGCCAACGTCCTGACTTTC
CAINPAGGSGANVLTF
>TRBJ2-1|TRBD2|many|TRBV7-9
TGTGCCAGCAGCCTACGAGCGGGGGATACCTACAATGAGCAGTTCTTC
CASSLRAGDTYNEQFF
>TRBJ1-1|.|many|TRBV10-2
TGCGCCAGCAGTACAGGGATGAGGGCTGAAGCTTTCTTT
CASSTGMRAEAFF
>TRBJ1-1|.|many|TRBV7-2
TGTGCCAGCAACGTGAACACTGAAGCTTTCTTT
CASNVNTEAFF
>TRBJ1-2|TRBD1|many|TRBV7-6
TGTGCCAGCAGCCCCATGGGACAGGCAAACTATGGCTACACCTTC
CASSPMGQANYGYTF
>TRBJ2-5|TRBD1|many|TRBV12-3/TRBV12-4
TGTGCCAGTTCCGGACAGGGAGAGACCCAGTACTTC
CASSGQGETQYF
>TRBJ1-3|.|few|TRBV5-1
TGCGCCAGCAGCTTAAGATTCGGGACGTCCGGAAACACCATATATTTT
CASSLRFGTSGNTIYF
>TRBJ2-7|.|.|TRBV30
TGTGCCTGGAGCCTCCGGGGCCCCGGGCTAGCGCGCTACGAGCAGTACTTC
CAWSLRGPGLARYEQYF
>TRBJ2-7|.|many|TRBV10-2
TGCGCCAGCAGTGTACAGAACTACGAGCAGTACTTC
CASSVQNYEQYF
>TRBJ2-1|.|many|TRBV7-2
TGTGCCAGCAGCTTAAACGGGCTAGCTCGGGATGAGCAGTTCTTC
CASSLNGLARDEQFF
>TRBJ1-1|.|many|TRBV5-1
TGCGCCAGCAGCTTGGTCTTGGGTTATGATGAAGCTTTCTTT
CASSLVLGYDEAFF
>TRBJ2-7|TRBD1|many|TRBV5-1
TGCGCCAGCAGCTGGGGACAGGGTAATATCGAGCAGTACTTC
CASSWGQGNIEQYF
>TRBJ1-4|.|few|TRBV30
TGTGCCTGGAGCCTCCCAAATTCCGAAAAACTGTTTTTT
CAWSLPNSEKLFF
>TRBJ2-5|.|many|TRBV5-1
TGCGCCAGCAGCGGGGGGTCTCAAGAGACCCAGTACTTC
CASSGGSQETQYF
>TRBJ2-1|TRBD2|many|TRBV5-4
TGTGCCAGCAGCGCCTCCCTGGCGGGAGTGGGGAATGAGCAGTTCTTC
CASSASLAGVGNEQFF
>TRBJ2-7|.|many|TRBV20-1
TGCAGTGCTACCGACAGGAATTCCTACGAGCAGTACTTC
CSATDRNSYEQYF
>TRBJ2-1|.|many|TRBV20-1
TGCAGTGCTAGAGGAACTCCTCTGTGGAATGAGCAGTTCTTC
CSARGTPLWNEQFF
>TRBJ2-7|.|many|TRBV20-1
TGCAGTGCTAGAGATCCCGCCCCAAGTCGCGAGCAGTACTTC
CSARDPAPSREQYF
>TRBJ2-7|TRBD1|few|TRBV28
TGTGCCAGCAGTTCCGGACAGGTCGCGTCCTACGAGCAGTACTTC
CASSSGQVASYEQYF
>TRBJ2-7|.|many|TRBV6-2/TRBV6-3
TGTGCCAGCAGTTACGGGGGCAACTACGAGCAGTACTTC
CASSYGGNYEQYF
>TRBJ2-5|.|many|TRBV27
TGTGCCAGTAGAAAGGGTCGCCAAGAGACCCAGTACTTC
CASRKGRQETQYF
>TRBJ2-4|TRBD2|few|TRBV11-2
TGTGCCAGCAGCTTAGTAGCGGGGAACATTCAGTACTTC
CASSLVAGNIQYF
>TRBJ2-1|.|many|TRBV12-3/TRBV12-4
TGTGCCAGCGGACTGGACGGCTCCTACAATGAGCAGTTCTTC
CASGLDGSYNEQFF
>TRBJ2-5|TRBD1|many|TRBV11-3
TGTGCCAGCAGCACGTCCGGGACAGCATCGGAGACCCAGTACTTC
CASSTSGTASETQYF
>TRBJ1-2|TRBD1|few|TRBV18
TGTGCCAGCTCACCCTCTACGGTCGGGACAGCCTATGGCTACACCTTC
CASSPSTVGTAYGYTF
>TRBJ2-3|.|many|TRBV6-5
TGTGCCAGCAGCCCCCGGTGGACTCCAGACACAGATACGCAGTATTTT
CASSPRWTPDTDTQYF
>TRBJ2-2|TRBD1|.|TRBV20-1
TGCAGTGCTAGCTTGGGACAGAATGCCGGGGAGCTGTTTTTT
CSASLGQNAGELFF
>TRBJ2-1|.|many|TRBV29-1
TGCAGCGTCTTTCTTGCGGGGGCTAACCCTGGGAATGAGCAGTTCTTC
CSVFLAGANPGNEQFF
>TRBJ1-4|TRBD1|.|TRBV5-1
TGCGCCAGCAGCTACCGACAGGGATCTAATGAAAAACTGTTTTTT
CASSYRQGSNEKLFF
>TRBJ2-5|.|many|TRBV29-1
TGCAGCGTTGAAAGGCTAGCCCGGGAGACCCAGTACTTC
CSVERLARETQYF
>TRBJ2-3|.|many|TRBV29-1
TGCAGCGTCTGGTTCCGGCCCACAGATACGCAGTATTTT
CSVWFRPTDTQYF
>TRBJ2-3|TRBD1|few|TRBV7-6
TGTGCCAGCAGCTTAGTGCCCCGGGACAGGGGCCCCACAGATACGCAGTATTTT
CASSLVPRDRGPTDTQYF
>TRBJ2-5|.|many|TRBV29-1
TGCAGCGTTGCAGCGGCAAAAGAGACCCAGTACTTC
CSVAAAKETQYF
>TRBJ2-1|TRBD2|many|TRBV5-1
TGCGCCAGCAGCTTGCTTACTAGCGGGAGGGCCTCTTCAACCTATGAGCAGTTCTTC
CASSLLTSGRASSTYEQFF
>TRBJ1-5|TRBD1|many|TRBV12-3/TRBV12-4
TGTGCCAGCAGCTTGACAGGGAATCAGCCCCAGCATTTT
CASSLTGNQPQHF
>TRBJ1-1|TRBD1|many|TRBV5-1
TGCGCCAGCAGCTTCGACAGGGGGCGGACTGAAGCTTTCTTT
CASSFDRGRTEAFF
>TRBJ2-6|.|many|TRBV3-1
TGTGCCAGCAGCTCAATAGTCTCCCAAGGGGCCAACGTCCTGACTTTC
CASSSIVSQGANVLTF
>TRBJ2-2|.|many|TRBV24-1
TGTGCCACCAGTGATTCCAGATACACCGGGGAGCTGTTTTTT
CATSDSRYTGELFF